This entry describes one TCR beta chain. Its antigen specificity is not known. No DNA is shown, since the ends of the CDR3 on it are uncertain; the CDR3 is the one TCRdb lists. Stable Graves' hyperthyroidism was defined as the absence of progression to ophthalmopathy over 18 months of follow-up. The hyperthyroidism patients were between 18 and 65 years old and newly diagnosed, with a disease duration of less than 2 months. Exclusion was applied to patients with uncontrolled infections, other autoimmune diseases, pregnancy or lactation. Diagnoses were based on clinical symptoms, serum thyroxine and TRAb, thyroid ultrasound and orbital computed tomography. Total RNA was extracted with Trizol reagent, and quality was checked on an Agilent 2100 Bioanalyzer. The CDR3 spans 16 residues, from the cysteine through the phenylalanine. As encoded in the germline V gene (reference sequence), CDR1 is MNHEY while CDR2 is SMNVEV.

The TCR beta CDR3 regions were amplified from the RNA transcripts. For the first round of RT-PCR on the TCR CDR3, the HTBI primer set was used together with the Qiagen OneStep RT-PCR kit. Libraries were constructed in a second round of multiplex PCR, after which size selection and purification were carried out. Paired-end sequencing of the libraries was performed with 100 bp reads on an Illumina HiSeq2000. From the authors' description of their analysis: SOAPnuke was used to process the raw data, throwing out any read that contained adapters or uncalled bases, had a mean Phred below 15, or lacked an exact constant-primer or identifier match. COPE v1.2.5 was used to merge high-quality paired reads, and clonotypes were defined as unique nucleotide sequences. MiTCR v1.1 was used to align the clonotypes against IMGT TRBV, TRBD and TRBJ reference segments. The analysis was restricted to V-J combinations with a frequency above 0.0001, which together covered 99.2% of the repertoires. The TCS score was defined as the ratio of F50 (clonal expansion) to E x V (chaos), calculated using BLOSUM62-based TCRdist between CDR3 peptides within each V-J. Welch's t-statistics and random forest reduced roughly 530 V-J features to 10 to 15, which were used in a naive Bayes classifier (R e1071). TCRdb passed the public sequencing reads through fastp at Q25 and MiXCR, retaining productive beta sequences. Under each unique CDR3 protein, matching rows form one entry showing the most common genes and DNA. TCRdb's processing, not the authors', yielded these V and J calls. The sample yields hundreds of thousands of distinct CDR3 sequences; 35% to 55% were counted once. The top ten constitute 6.5% to 9% of the sample.

The data derive from a study of T cells in Graves' hyperthyroidism and ophthalmopathy (dated 2019 in TCRdb). Background for the entire study: TCR V-J signatures able to tell the groups apart were searched for in a discovery cohort of 100 or so patients, of whom about 40 had Graves' ophthalmopathy and roughly 58 had stable Graves' hyperthyroidism. Whether ophthalmopathy could be predicted prospectively was tested in an independent validation cohort made up of 18 to 20 hyperthyroidism patients plus 17 patients who later progressed to ophthalmopathy. For training and testing, the approximately 97 patients in the discovery cohort were randomly divided in a 7:3 ratio. Thyroid tissue and blood T-cell repertoires from over 5 Graves' hyperthyroidism patients were also compared in the study. Once sampling was done, hyperthyroidism patients were given methimazole at a starting dose of 30 mg daily, whereas ophthalmopathy patients were given high-dose intravenous methylprednisolone. The paper describes TCR Vbeta CDR3 sequencing of 140 or so peripheral blood samples, made up of 43 ophthalmopathy patients, around 73 hyperthyroidism patients and some 17 progressor patients.

Overall results and qualifications from the work: In validation, the model predicted progression to ophthalmopathy a median of approximately 6.6 months before onset, with 70% to 71% sensitivity and around 76% specificity. Ophthalmopathy was separated from stable hyperthyroidism by a 13 V-J signature model, with approximately 90% sensitivity and approximately 81% specificity obtained in cross-validation and 80%/75% obtained in testing. Most expanded thyroid clonotypes (frequency above 0.001) were also detected in blood, a finding suggesting that blood repertoires may reflect thyroid immune responses. Sample size was not statistically predetermined, and blinding of investigators to group allocation was not performed.

Sequencing was done on a sample of peripheral blood or thyroid tissue (not recorded which). This clonotype originated in a young woman with Graves' hyperthyroidism. Donor details come from another sample of the same person, matched by shared clones. The sequence is built from TRBV27 and TRBJ2-7; the table's D call, TRBD1, was not checked against the DNA. CDR3 region: CASSSSPRDRGHEQYF.